This paragraph covers one T cell receptor (beta chain) sequence. Its matching antigen is unknown. The sample comes from a study of T cell responses to AZD1222 COVID-19 vaccine. General study findings and limits: The study identified only a handful of AZD1222 recipients as seropositive at baseline. Targets within unmutated variant regions were reportedly found for nearly half of spike-specific TCRs.

Sequenced by immunoSEQ multiplex PCR; TCRdb stores in-frame clones only, minus some. The sample yields tens of thousands of clones, about four fifths seen once. The sequences come from peripheral blood, collected 28 days after the second AZD1222 dose. This TCR derives from an adult who received the AZD1222 COVID-19 vaccine.

CDR3 nucleotides: TGCGCCAGCAGCCAGGGACTAGCGGGAGGGGGGGGCTCCTACAATGAGCAGTTCTTC. Translating gives CASSQGLAGGGGSYNEQFF. The rearrangement uses TRBV4-1 and TRBJ2-1; 16 positions match TRBD2. The CDR3 runs to 19 residues. Germline V gives CDR1 MGHRA, CDR2 YSYEKL. The ends lost 3 bases at V and 0 bases at J; junction bases unmatched: 5.